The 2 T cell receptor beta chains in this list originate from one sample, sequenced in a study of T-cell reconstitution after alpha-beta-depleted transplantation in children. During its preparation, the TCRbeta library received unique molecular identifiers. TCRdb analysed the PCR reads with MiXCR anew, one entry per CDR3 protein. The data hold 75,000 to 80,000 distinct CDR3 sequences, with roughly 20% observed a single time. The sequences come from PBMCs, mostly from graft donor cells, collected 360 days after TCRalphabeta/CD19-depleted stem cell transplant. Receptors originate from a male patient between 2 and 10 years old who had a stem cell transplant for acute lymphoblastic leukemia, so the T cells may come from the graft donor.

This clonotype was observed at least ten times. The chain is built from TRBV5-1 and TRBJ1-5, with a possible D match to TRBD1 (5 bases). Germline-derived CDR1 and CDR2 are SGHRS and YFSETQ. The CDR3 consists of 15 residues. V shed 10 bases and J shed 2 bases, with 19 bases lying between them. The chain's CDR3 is CASNSQGVGNQPQHF. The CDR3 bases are TGCGCCTCCAATTCGCAGGGTGTCGGCAATCAGCCCCAGCATTTT.

The CDR3: CATSVDASGRKLDTQYF. The DNA for the CDR3 is TGTGCCACCAGTGTCGATGCTAGCGGGAGAAAATTGGATACGCAGTATTTT. The genes are TRBV24-1 and TRBJ2-3, with 10 bases fitting TRBD2. The CDR3 sequence is 17 residues long. Germline V gives CDR1 KGHDR, CDR2 SFDVKD. With V trimmed by 5 bases and J by 6 bases, 13 bases remained unmatched.